The next 22 T cell receptor beta chains were all read from a single sample in a study of blood T cell repertoires in COVID-19. Profiling relied on immunoSEQ multiplex PCR, and the TCRdb table lists in-frame clones only, not all of them. In the table there are under 250,000 clones, approximately 85% of which are singletons. The source material was peripheral blood. The receptors here all came from a man in his forties or fifties with COVID-19, enrolled during active disease.

The chain couples TRBV9 to TRBJ2-7; D gene uncertain. Trimming took off 0 bases at V and 2 bases at J, with 9 bases between the two ends. The CDR3 sequence is 14 residues long. CDR1 is SGDLS, CDR2 YYNGEE, per germline. CDR3 DNA sequence: TGTGCCAGCAGCGTAGATAACGGTGCCTACGAGCAGTACTTC. It is translated as CASSVDNGAYEQYF.

This clone was observed once. The chain joins TRBV7-3 to TRBJ2-7; maybe TRBD2 (6 bases). V lost 1 base and J 5 bases, leaving 12 bases between the germline ends. Looked up from germline, CDR1 is SGHTA and CDR2 is FQGTGA. The CDR3 is made up of 14 amino acids. CDR3 nucleotides: TGTGCCAGCAGCTTAAACGGGGGTCTCAACGAGCAGTACTTC. Residues: CASSLNGGLNEQYF. Combining the CDR3 with reference TRBV7-3 and TRBJ2-7 gives the whole variable domain GAGVSQTPSNKVTEKGKYVELRCDPISGHTALYWYRQSLGQGPEFLIYFQGTGAADDSGLPNDRFFAVRPEGSVSTLKIQRTERGDSAVYLCASSLNGGLNEQYFGPGTRLTVT.

The V call is TRBV9, the J call TRBJ2-1, with 7 bases aligning to TRBD1. J gave up 5 bases and V 0 bases, and 14 bases lay outside the gene matches. The CDR3 length is 18 residues. Looked up from germline, CDR1 is SGDLS and CDR2 is YYNGEE. Written as DNA, the CDR3 is TGTGCCAGCAGCGTAGCTTCGGGGCAGGGGGTATTACACAATGAGCAGTTCTTC. Its translation is CASSVASGQGVLHNEQFF.

This chain connects TRBV10-1 to TRBJ2-1, with D hard to call. V was trimmed by 3 bases and J by 8 bases, leaving 5 bases between them. The CDR3 extends over 11 amino acids. Germline V gene data show CDR1 as WNHNN and CDR2 as SYGVQD (reference sequence). The CDR3 loop reads CASSDRDEQFF. CDR3 nucleotides: TGCGCCAGCAGTGATCGGGATGAGCAGTTCTTC.

CDR3 residues: CASSSRDRYEQYF. For the CDR3, the DNA is TGTGCCAGTAGTTCCCGCGACAGATACGAGCAGTACTTC. The J gene is TRBJ2-7, the V gene TRBV19; maybe TRBD1 (5 bases). Germline CDR1 reads LNHDA; CDR2 reads SQIVND (reference sequence). The V end lost 5 bases, the J end lost 4 bases, and 12 bases lay between the germline ends. This CDR3 region has 13 residues.

This chain uses TRBV28 with TRBJ1-2, with D perhaps TRBD1 (5 bases). Germline V gene lookup returns CDR1 MDHEN and CDR2 SYDVKM. Trimming shortened V by 3 bases and J by 3 bases, and 11 bases separated the two germline ends. There are 14 residues in the CDR3. CDR3 DNA sequence: TGTGCCAGCAGTTTTGGGGGGATCGACTATGGCTACACCTTC. This sequence encodes CASSFGGIDYGYTF.

The chain is built from TRBV6-1 and TRBJ2-1, with a possible D match to TRBD2 (5 bases). This CDR3 has 13 amino acids. Trimming took 3 bases from V and 7 from J, leaving 10 bases between them. Germline loops: CDR1 MNHNS, CDR2 SASEGT. Written as DNA, the CDR3 is TGTGCCAGCAGTGAGTTCCGAGGGAATGAGCAGTTCTTC. This encodes CASSEFRGNEQFF.

The rearrangement uses TRBV3-1 (or the pseudogene TRBV3-2) and TRBJ1-5; D is uncertain. Between the trimmed V and J ends, which lost 0 bases and 0 bases, there was a span of 9 bases. The CDR3 is made up of 16 amino acids. Germline V gives CDR1 LGHDT, CDR2 YNNKEL (reference sequence). CDR3 residues: CASSQDGQVSNQPQHF. CDR3 coding DNA: TGTGCCAGCAGCCAAGATGGGCAGGTTAGCAATCAGCCCCAGCATTTT.

V and J are TRBV4-3 and TRBJ2-5, with TRBD1 matching over 8 bases. Per the germline V gene, CDR1 is LGHNA and CDR2 is YSLEER. Trimming took 0 bases from V and 5 from J; bases not matched to a gene: 5. CDR3 length equals 15 residues. CDR3 bases: TGCGCCAGCAGCCAAGACCCGCGACAGGGGGAGACCCAGTACTTC. Translated: CASSQDPRQGETQYF.

The chain combines TRBV7-2 with TRBJ2-5, with D possibly TRBD1 on 6 matching bases. The CDR3 is 13 amino acids. Looked up from germline, CDR1 is SGHTA and CDR2 is FQGNSA. With 4 bases removed from V and 4 bases from J, the gap between germline ends came to 10 bases. The CDR3 spells CASSSTGLETQYF. As DNA, the CDR3 is TGTGCCAGCAGCTCAACAGGGTTAGAGACCCAGTACTTC.

The J gene is TRBJ1-4, the V gene TRBV2; TRBD1 aligns across 7 bases. CDR1 SNHLY and CDR2 FYNNEI come from the germline V gene. The CDR3 has 14 amino acids. V trimming: 6 bases; J trimming: 5 bases; junction bases outside the gene matches: 6. The CDR3 region has the DNA TGTGCCAGCAGGACTGACAGGGTGAATGAAAAACTGTTTTTT. It yields the protein CASRTDRVNEKLFF.

V is TRBV5-4 and J is TRBJ2-6, with a tentative D call TRBD1 (6 bases). The V and J ends lost 4 bases and 0 bases respectively, with 17 bases between them. CDR1 and CDR2 from the germline V gene are SGHNT and YYREEE (reference sequence). The CDR3 is 18 amino acids. CDR3 coding DNA: TGTGCCAGCAGCAACAGGGCTGCCGCCTACTCTGGGGCCAACGTCCTGACTTTC. This gives the protein CASSNRAAAYSGANVLTF.

V is TRBV18 and J is TRBJ2-1, with TRBD1 as a possible D gene (7 bases). CDR3 length: 15 amino acids. Per germline, CDR1 KGHSH and CDR2 LQKENI. V was shortened by 2 bases and J by 3 bases, with 11 bases between the two germline ends. CDR3 amino acids: CASSPGGGGYNEQFF. The DNA of the CDR3 is TGTGCCAGCTCACCAGGAGGGGGCGGCTACAATGAGCAGTTCTTC.

The chain joins TRBV6-5 to TRBJ2-6; a weak D match, TRBD1 (5 bases). CDR3 size: 12 residues. V was cut by 11 bases and J by 2 bases, with 7 bases left in between. Germline V gives CDR1 MNHEY, CDR2 SVGAGI. The CDR3 sequence: CAVDTGANVLTF. The CDR3 region has the DNA TGTGCCGTGGACACTGGGGCCAACGTCCTGACTTTC.

The genes are TRBV9 and TRBJ2-7; TRBD2 matches 11 bases. The CDR3 sequence is 15 residues long. Germline-derived CDR1 and CDR2 are SGDLS and YYNGEE. Trimming at V came to 4 bases and at J to 4 bases, leaving 7 bases not matched to a gene. CDR3: CASSPWASGGYEQYF. CDR3 coding DNA: TGTGCCAGCAGCCCCTGGGCTAGCGGGGGGTACGAGCAGTACTTC.

The J gene is TRBJ1-2, the V gene TRBV9, with TRBD1 identical over 10 bases. J lost 4 bases, V lost 3 bases, and 9 bases had no gene match. This CDR3 spans 16 amino acids. CDR1 is SGDLS and CDR2 is YYNGEE in the germline V gene. The CDR3 protein is CASSGAGDRGSYGYTF. CDR3 in DNA: TGTGCCAGCAGCGGGGCGGGGGACAGGGGTTCCTATGGCTACACCTTC. Together with reference TRBV9 and TRBJ1-2, the CDR3 gives the full variable domain: DSGVTQTPKHLITATGQRVTLRCSPRSGDLSVYWYQQSLDQGLQFLIQYYNGEERAKGNILERFSAQQFPDLHSELNLSSLELGDSALYFCASSGAGDRGSYGYTFGSGTRLTVV.

The chain combines TRBV6-5 with TRBJ1-2; 10 bases are shared with TRBD1. The V and J ends lost 6 bases and 6 bases, in that order; junction bases with no gene match: 4. The CDR3 is made up of 13 amino acids. Germline assignment: CDR1 MNHEY and CDR2 SVGAGI. For the CDR3, the DNA is TGTGCCAGCAGCGCAGGGACAGGGGATGGCTACACCTTC. This sequence encodes CASSAGTGDGYTF.

This clone came up a few times. The gene calls are TRBV10-3 and TRBJ1-2, with 7 bases fitting TRBD1. Trimming removed 5 bases from V and 3 bases from J; junction bases left unmatched: 3. Germline V gene data show CDR1 as ENHRY and CDR2 as SYGVKD. CDR3 size: 13 residues. CDR3 amino acids: CAISPDRDYGYTF. Written as DNA, the CDR3 is TGTGCCATCAGTCCAGACAGGGACTATGGCTACACCTTC.

The J gene is TRBJ2-6, the V gene TRBV10-3, with a possible D match to TRBD1 (6 bases). The V gene's germline CDR1 is ENHRY and CDR2 SYGVKD. The CDR3 runs to 17 residues. V was shortened by 2 bases and J by 0 bases, with 11 bases between the two germline ends. CDR3 loop: CAISEDRPSSGANVLTF. Here the CDR3 DNA reads TGTGCCATCAGTGAGGACAGGCCGAGCTCTGGGGCCAACGTCCTGACTTTC.

The chain joins TRBV5-1 to TRBJ2-1, with 9 positions matching TRBD2. Germline loops: CDR1 SGHRS, CDR2 YFSETQ. CDR3 length equals 16 residues. The trim removed 4 bases at V and 8 bases at J, leaving 13 bases unmatched. The CDR3: CASSILAGDPGDEQFF. The CDR3 DNA follows: TGCGCCAGCAGCATATTAGCGGGGGACCCTGGGGATGAGCAGTTCTTC.

This clone was seen once. This chain's CDR3 is CASSSGVGTSVHEQYF. The CDR3 DNA reads as TGTGCCAGCAGCTCCGGGGTGGGGACATCGGTCCACGAGCAGTACTTC. J is TRBJ2-7 and V is TRBV11-3, with D maybe TRBD1 (6 bases). Germline V gene data show CDR1 as SGHNT and CDR2 as YENEEA. The CDR3 length is 16 residues. Deletions cut 4 bases from V and 5 bases from J, with 21 bases between.

The rearrangement uses TRBV18 and TRBJ2-6; TRBD2 agrees at 9 bases. CDR3 length: 20 amino acids. Per germline, CDR1 KGHSH and CDR2 LQKENI. V lost 3 bases to trimming and J lost 0 bases; unmatched junction nucleotides: 12. The CDR3 loop is CASSPLVPSGDLSGANVLTF. DNA for the CDR3: TGTGCCAGCTCACCCTTGGTTCCTAGCGGGGACCTCTCTGGGGCCAACGTCCTGACTTTC.